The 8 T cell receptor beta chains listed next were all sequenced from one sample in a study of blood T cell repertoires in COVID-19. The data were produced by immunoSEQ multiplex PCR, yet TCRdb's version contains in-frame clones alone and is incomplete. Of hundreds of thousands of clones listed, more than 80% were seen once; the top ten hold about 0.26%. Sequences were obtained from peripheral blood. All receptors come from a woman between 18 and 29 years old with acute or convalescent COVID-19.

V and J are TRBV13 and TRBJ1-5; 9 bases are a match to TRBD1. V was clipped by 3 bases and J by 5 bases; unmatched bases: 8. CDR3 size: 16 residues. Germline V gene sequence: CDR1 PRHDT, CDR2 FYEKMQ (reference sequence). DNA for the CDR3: TGTGCCAGCAGCTTGGGCGGACAGGGGCCGCATCAGCCCCAGCATTTT. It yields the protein CASSLGGQGPHQPQHF. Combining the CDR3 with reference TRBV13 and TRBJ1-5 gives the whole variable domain AAGVIQSPRHLIKEKRETATLKCYPIPRHDTVYWYQQGPGQDPQFLISFYEKMQSDKGSIPDRFSAQQFSDYHSELNMSSLELGDSALYFCASSLGGQGPHQPQHFGDGTRLSIL.

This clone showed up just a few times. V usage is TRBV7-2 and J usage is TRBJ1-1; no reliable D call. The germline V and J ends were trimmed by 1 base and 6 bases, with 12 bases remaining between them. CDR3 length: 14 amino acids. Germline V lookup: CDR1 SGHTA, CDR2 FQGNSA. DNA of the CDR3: TGTGCCAGCAGCTTAGGTCCGGGGAGCGCTGAAGCTTTCTTT. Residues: CASSLGPGSAEAFF. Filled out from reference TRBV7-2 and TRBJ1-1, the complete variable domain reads GAGVSQSPSNKVTEKGKDVELRCDPISGHTALYWYRQSLGQGLEFLIYFQGNSAPDKSGLPSDRFSAERTGGSVSTLTIQRTQQEDSAVYLCASSLGPGSAEAFFGQGTRLTVV.

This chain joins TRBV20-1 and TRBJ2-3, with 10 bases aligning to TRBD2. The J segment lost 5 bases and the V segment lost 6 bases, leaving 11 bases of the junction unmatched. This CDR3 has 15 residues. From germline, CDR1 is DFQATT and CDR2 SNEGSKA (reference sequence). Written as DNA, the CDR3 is TGCAGTGCCAGTCAAGCGGGGGGGCAGGGAGATACGCAGTATTTT. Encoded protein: CSASQAGGQGDTQYF.

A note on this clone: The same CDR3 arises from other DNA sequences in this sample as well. This CDR3 is CASSSGNEQYF. In DNA, the CDR3 is TGTGCCAGCAGTTCCGGTAATGAGCAGTACTTC. This chain connects TRBV27 to TRBJ2-7; no clear D. V was clipped by 4 bases and J by 7 bases, with 8 bases between them. Germline CDR1 reads MNHEY; CDR2 reads SMNVEV (reference sequence). This CDR3 region has 11 residues.

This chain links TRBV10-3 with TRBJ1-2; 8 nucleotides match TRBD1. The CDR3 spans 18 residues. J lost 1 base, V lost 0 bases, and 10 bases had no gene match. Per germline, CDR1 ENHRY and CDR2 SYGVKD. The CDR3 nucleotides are TGTGCCATCAGTGAGTCGCGAGGACAGGGCCCCCTTAACTATGGCTACACCTTC. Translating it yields CAISESRGQGPLNYGYTF.

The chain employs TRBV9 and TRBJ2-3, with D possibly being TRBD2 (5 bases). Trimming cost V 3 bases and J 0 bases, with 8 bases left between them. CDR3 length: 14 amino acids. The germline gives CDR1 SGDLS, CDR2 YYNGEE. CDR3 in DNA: TGTGCCAGCAGCGCGCGAGGGAGCACAGATACGCAGTATTTT. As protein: CASSARGSTDTQYF.

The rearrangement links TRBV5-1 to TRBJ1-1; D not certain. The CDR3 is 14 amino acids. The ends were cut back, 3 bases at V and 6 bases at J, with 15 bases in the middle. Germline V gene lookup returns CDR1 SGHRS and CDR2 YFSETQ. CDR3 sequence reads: CASSSREREAEAFF. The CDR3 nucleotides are TGCGCCAGCAGCTCCCGGGAGAGGGAGGCTGAAGCTTTCTTT.

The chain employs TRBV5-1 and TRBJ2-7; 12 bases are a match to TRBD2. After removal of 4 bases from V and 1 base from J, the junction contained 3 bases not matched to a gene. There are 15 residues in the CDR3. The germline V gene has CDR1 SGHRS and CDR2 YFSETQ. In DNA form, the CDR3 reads TGCGCCAGCAGCCTGACTAGCGGGGGTTCCTACGAGCAGTACTTC. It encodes CASSLTSGGSYEQYF.